A single sample is the source of the 9 T cell receptor beta chains below, sequenced in a study of T cell changes during pregnancy in multiple sclerosis (dated by TCRdb to about 2019). Library creation used the immunoSEQ multiplex PCR assay. The clones in this table, taken by TCRdb from immuneACCESS, are in-frame only. Not every clone is retained; where verified, under half of the shortfall comes from an unresolved V gene, and the cause of the rest is unknown. The sample table holds over 100,000 clones, of which 80% to 95% were seen once. Of the sample, approximately 1.4% falls within the top ten clones. Specimen: peripheral blood, collected in the third trimester of pregnancy. Receptors were obtained from a female donor with multiple sclerosis, enrolled in a pregnancy study.

In its sample, this clone was seen once. V gene TRBV28 combines with J gene TRBJ1-2, with D unresolved. The CDR3 runs to 14 residues. Trimming stripped 3 bases from V and 4 bases from J, with 12 bases between. CDR1 and CDR2 (germline): MDHEN, SYDVKM. CDR3 residues: CASSFSSLPYGYTF. The CDR3 nucleotides are TGTGCCAGCAGTTTTAGTAGCCTTCCCTATGGCTACACCTTC.

There are a few counts of this clone. V is TRBV5-1 and J is TRBJ2-5; perhaps TRBD2 as D (6 bases). CDR1 and CDR2 (germline): SGHRS, YFSETQ. The V and J ends lost 0 bases and 2 bases respectively, with 11 bases between them. The CDR3 consists of 15 residues. As DNA, the CDR3 is TGCGCCAGCAGCTTGGTAGCGGTTCCACAAGAGACCCAGTACTTC. It yields the protein CASSLVAVPQETQYF.

The genes are TRBV27 and TRBJ1-2, with 7 bases identical to TRBD1. Germline CDR1 reads MNHEY; CDR2 reads SMNVEV (reference sequence). The ends lost 0 bases at V and 14 bases at J; junction bases unmatched: 9. The CDR3 has 13 amino acids. The CDR3 sequence: CASSLSIGDRLTF. The CDR3 nucleotides read TGTGCCAGCAGTTTATCGATAGGGGACAGACTAACCTTC.

The chain couples TRBV30 to TRBJ2-3; TRBD2 is a possible D gene (6 bases). V lost 8 bases, J lost 0 bases, and 15 bases lay in between. The CDR3 is 14 amino acids. CDR1 and CDR2 (germline): GTSNPN, SVGIG (reference sequence). The CDR3 nucleotides read TGTGCCGGCTCCCGGGGGATTAGCACAGATACGCAGTATTTT. Its translation is CAGSRGISTDTQYF.

V gene TRBV30 combines with J gene TRBJ1-2, with D uncertain. Germline assignment: CDR1 GTSNPN and CDR2 SVGIG (reference sequence). The length of the CDR3 is 13 residues. The V end was cut by 5 bases, the J end by 0 bases, with 10 bases between. CDR3 coding DNA: TGTGCCTGGGGTATGCAGTCTAACTATGGCTACACCTTC. Encoded protein: CAWGMQSNYGYTF. Using reference TRBV30 and TRBJ1-2 for the parts outside the CDR3, the full variable domain is SQTIHQWPATLVQPVGSPLSLECTVEGTSNPNLYWYRQAAGRGLQLLFYSVGIGQISSEVPQNLSASRPQDRQFILSSKKLLLSDSGFYLCAWGMQSNYGYTFGSGTRLTVV.

This chain links TRBV7-9 with TRBJ2-1; unclear D gene. CDR1 and CDR2 (germline): SEHNR, FQNEAQ (reference sequence). The CDR3 has 14 amino acids. Trimming pared 4 bases from V and 8 bases from J, leaving 15 bases between. CDR3 sequence reads: CASSSSSLGDEQFF. The CDR3 DNA is TGTGCCAGCAGCTCATCTTCACTGGGCGATGAGCAGTTCTTC.

The chain couples TRBV2 to TRBJ2-7; TRBD1 agrees at 9 bases. The CDR3 length is 14 residues. Trimming cost V 8 bases and J 5 bases; bases outside gene matches: 10. Germline V lookup: CDR1 SNHLY, CDR2 FYNNEI. CDR3 protein: CASGLDRGGDEQYF. Written as DNA, the CDR3 is TGTGCCAGCGGGTTGGACAGGGGAGGCGACGAGCAGTACTTC.

The sample holds a few counts of this clone. The J gene is TRBJ1-1, the V gene TRBV6-6; D perhaps matches TRBD1 (6 bases). The V gene's germline CDR1 is MNHNY and CDR2 SVGAGI (reference sequence). The CDR3 sequence is 14 residues long. V was shortened by 6 bases and J by 1 base, with 12 bases between the two germline ends. CDR3 in amino acids: CASSPDRRNTEAFF. CDR3 in DNA: TGTGCCAGCAGCCCGGACAGAAGGAACACTGAAGCTTTCTTT.

The chain uses TRBV11-2 and TRBJ1-2, with a tentative D call TRBD1 (5 bases). The V end lost 5 bases, the J end lost 5 bases, and 18 bases lay between the germline ends. Looked up from germline, CDR1 is SGHAT and CDR2 is FQNNGV. The length of the CDR3 is 15 residues. Here the CDR3 DNA reads TGTGCCAGCAGCCCTAACAGGAATGTAGGGTATGGCTACACCTTC. It encodes CASSPNRNVGYGYTF.